This T cell receptor beta chain was obtained from a study of blood T cells in healthy people across ages (dated by TCRdb to between 2014 and 2016). For the wider study: Template switching captured roughly one uniquely barcoded TCR beta cDNA molecule per two T cells in model experiments. Using the same blood draw, the study looked at two additional independent replicas of 1 million unique cDNA reads for two donors, one aged 18 to 29 and the other aged 80 or older. Donors were grouped into four age groups: young (average roughly 16 years), middle-aged (39), aged (62) and long-lived (around 82). Age-related changes in TCR beta repertoire diversity were measured in the study by deep sequencing normalized with unique cDNA molecular identifiers.

To prepare the library, 5' RACE was applied. The sequencer listed for this sample is Illumina HiSeq 2500. A second PCR of roughly 6 to 11 cycles was run with a J-beta primer mix and a sample-barcoded 5' primer. A template-switch 5' adaptor carrying 12 random nucleotides introduced a unique molecular identifier onto each TCR beta cDNA molecule. Each sample yielded at least 3 million CDR3-containing paired-end reads. First-strand cDNA was synthesized from all RNA with the Mint cDNA synthesis kit, primed by a TRBC-specific oligonucleotide. Following uracil-DNA glycosylase treatment, all cDNA underwent a first 18-cycle PCR with the universal primers M1SS and BC2_uni_R. Per the authors' processing: Each sample was normalized by randomly selecting 1 million high-quality reads, each carrying a distinct molecular identifier. Reads with shared molecular identifiers were discarded instead of being binned into consensus sequences. CDR3 identification, clonotype clustering and error correction used MiTCR with a Q25 quality threshold and the strictest error-elimination algorithm. Lower-bound total TCR beta diversity was estimated with a nonparametric unseen species model using Euler transformation. The public reads were run again by TCRdb, first through fastp at Q25 and then through MiXCR, and only productive beta chains were kept. Each CDR3 protein gets just one entry, which takes the most common genes and DNA from the rows behind it. TCRdb assigned the V and J calls; the authors' analysis was not used. This sample gives fewer than 1,200,000 distinct CDR3 sequences in total; about 23% of them show up just once. Approximately 0.7% of the sample is in the top ten clones.

The research as a whole found: Observed TCR beta diversity correlated strongly with the percentage of naive T cells measured by flow cytometry. Donor CMV infection status was unknown, potentially confounding age-related changes in expanded clonotypes. Compared with the aged group, the long-lived group had more naive CD4+ T cells, fewer expanded clones and increased TCR diversity, a pattern suggesting age selection. Estimates of total diversity based on one million sequenced T cells were considered lower bounds and underestimates. Because profiling used bulk unsorted PBMCs, naive and antigen-experienced compartments could not be compared conclusively. As age increased, observed TCR beta diversity per million T cells dropped in a roughly linear way, and a significant reduction was already evident by age about 40.

With regard to this clonotype: Its antigen target is currently unknown. No per-base quality is available; no much larger clone lies one base away.

The CDR3 spans 16 residues, from the cysteine through the phenylalanine. CDR3 DNA only is kept here, 48 bases in frame from base 1. CDR1 MNHNS and CDR2 SASEGT were looked up in the germline V gene. V lost 3 bases and J lost 0 bases; the stretch between them is 12 bases long. Systemically healthy Caucasian individuals from Russia, some 36 in total and aged about 6 to 100 years, were included as donors. Around 10 milliliters of peripheral blood were collected from each donor into EDTA-treated Vacutainer tubes. PBMCs were isolated by Ficoll-Paque density-gradient centrifugation, with at least 6.5 million obtained per sample. Trizol reagent was used to extract total RNA from PBMCs, with at least 5 micrograms per sample. Naive CD45RAhigh/CD27high T cell percentages were measured by flow cytometry on a PBMC aliquot from every donor. A further study also used this sample, focusing on T cells of mothers and their children. The second paper further reports: Nine systemically healthy Caucasian individuals, comprising three mothers and their six children, were included as donors. cDNA synthesis consumed the entire amount of extracted RNA, loaded at approximately 1.6 ug RNA in each 15 ul reaction. In the second PCR, sample barcodes and 2-4 random nucleotides were introduced via the M1S primer. Over 8 million TCR beta CDR3 reads were obtained for each mother, and about 3 million reads were obtained for each child. TCR recombination output is similarly shaped by thymic selection in related and unrelated pairs, with a minor effect exerted by inherited differences. Normalized repertoire overlap was always found to be slightly, but never significantly, higher in related mother-child pairs than in unrelated mother-child pairs. No persistent microchimeric T cell clones were found, with a detection sensitivity of 85 to 100 clones per million clonotypes. Deep NGS was used in the study to compare the TCR beta repertoires of mothers and children and to look for features that separate related mother-child pairs from unrelated individuals. On average, the children were approximately 11 +/- 4 years old, while the mothers were about 37 +/- 4 years old. After adapter ligation was performed with NEBNext reagents, the libraries were sequenced on an Illumina HiSeq 2000 with 100+100 nt paired-end reads. To prevent cross-contamination, the mother and child libraries were prepared a month apart and were sequenced in separate runs. Each donor had between 500,000 and 2,000,000 distinct TCR beta clonotypes identified. Naive TCR beta clonotypes were estimated from low-frequency clonotypes matched to each donor's FACS-determined naive share, without sorting.

The chain employs TRBV6-1 and TRBJ2-4, with the D gene not clear enough to name. Sequencing was performed on blood. The TCR originated in a girl under 10 years old in good health. Read as DNA, the sequence is TGTGCCAGCAGTGATAGACGACAAATAGCCAAAAACATTCAGTACTTC. Its protein product is CASSDRRQIAKNIQYF.